The present T cell receptor (beta chain) was sequenced within a study of cytomegalovirus exposure and HLA in healthy donors. General study points: Reported results showed that the classifier diagnosed cytomegalovirus status with high specificity and sensitivity.

Comment on this clone: Its target is unknown.

Use of 60 Vbeta and 13 Jbeta primers characterized the PCR. Libraries were prepared by immunoSEQ multiplex PCR; TCRdb keeps only in-frame clonotypes and omits some of them. Among some 210,000 clones listed, around four fifths were seen once. The material sequenced was PBMCs. This TCR was sampled from a woman aged 50 to 60 in good health and CMV-seropositive.

The CDR3 region is CASSGRGSRLKAFF. CDR3 coding DNA: TGTGCCAGCAGCGGAAGGGGGTCCCGTTTGAAAGCTTTCTTT. V and J are TRBV6-1 and TRBJ1-1, with D maybe TRBD1 (6 bases). The CDR3 totals 14 residues. The germline V and J ends were trimmed by 6 bases and 9 bases, with 20 bases remaining between them. CDR1 and CDR2 from the germline V gene are MNHNS and SASEGT.